This entry features one TCR beta chain sequence. The data were taken from a study of blood T cell repertoires in COVID-19. Clones were read by immunoSEQ multiplex PCR, and TCRdb kept only the in-frame ones, dropping some. The sample holds 200,000 or so clones, about nine tenths seen once. The CDR3 is 15 amino acids. Per germline, CDR1 MGHRA and CDR2 YSYEKL. The trim removed 3 bases at V and 4 bases at J, leaving 6 bases unmatched. Sequencing was performed on peripheral blood. V and J are TRBV4-1 and TRBJ2-7; 10 bases agree with TRBD1. This clonotype was sampled from a man at least 80 years old with acute or convalescent COVID-19. The CDR3: CASSHPEDRGYEQYF. CDR3 bases: TGCGCCAGCAGCCACCCCGAGGACAGGGGGTACGAGCAGTACTTC.